This T cell receptor beta chain was documented in a study of blood T cell repertoires in COVID-19 (TCRdb year 2020). For the study in its entirety: The collaborator samples originated in the United States, Italy and Spain and spanned the acute and convalescent phases of COVID-19. The prospective study material was composed of cDNA or gDNA derived from T cells, B-cell-depleted T cells, or PBMCs. The repertoires were released in a freely available public database meant as a resource for research on the immune response to SARS-CoV-2. The samples were drawn from two sources: the first 160 participants of the ongoing ImmuneRACE study, and 1,200 or so subjects contributed by 6 global collaborators. The sample metadata nearly always contained a de-identified subject ID, COVID-19 status, age in years and sex. Subjects who had been exposed to COVID-19, were actively infected with it, or had recovered from it provided the deeply sampled blood TCRbeta repertoires that made up the dataset. Where available, HLA class I and class II types were taken from metadata supplied by the sample provider and were not determined by assay-based typing. The study at large found these results: Clinical and demographic metadata were provided uncurated, with the amount varying by source and participant.

This clone was observed a single time. What antigen it recognizes has not been identified. Qualities for individual bases were not recorded, and no much larger clone is one base off. Whole blood was collected in K2EDTA tubes by collaborating institutions according to the institutions' own protocols. For TCRbeta analysis, collaborator samples were shipped as frozen whole blood, as isolated PBMCs, or as DNA extracted from either sample type. The CDR3 starts with the cysteine, ends with the phenylalanine, and has 15 residues. Only the CDR3 part of the read is kept: 45 bases, read in frame from the first base. Trimming costs V 0 bases and J 3 bases, and their ends lie 10 bases apart. For CDR1 and CDR2, the germline V gene (reference sequence) lists SEHNR and FQNEAQ. TCRbeta CDR3 regions were amplified from genomic DNA using the immunoSEQ Assay, a bias-controlled multiplex PCR. Per the original workflow: The number of nucleated cells in each sample was estimated by amplification of reference gene primers within the assay. Sequence reads were collapsed and filtered to measure the absolute abundance of every unique TCRbeta CDR3 rearrangement. For each sample, productive Simpson clonality was calculated as the square root of Simpson's diversity index across productive rearrangements. The immuneACCESS repertoire file appears here via TCRdb, limited to in-frame rearrangements. These files lack a portion of the clones; in checked studies, under half of the deficit traces to unresolved V genes, and the cause of the others is not known. For V, J and clone size, that table is used; D and trimming come from the DNA. This sample is represented by 50,000 to 75,000 clones; about 78% of them were singletons. The biggest ten clones account for about a fifth of the sample.

The TCR was taken from a man of 80 years or more with active or convalescent COVID-19. The sequenced sample was peripheral blood. In this chain, TRBV7-9 is recombined with TRBJ2-3; the best D guess is TRBD2, with 5 bases matching. The nucleotide sequence reads TGTGCCAGCAGCTTAGCGGGAGCATCGACAGATACGCAGTATTTT. Its translation reads: CASSLAGASTDTQYF.